This T cell receptor beta chain is from a study of T-cell reconstitution after alpha-beta-depleted transplantation in children. Points from the study as a whole: T-cell counts and diversity were attributed mostly to newly produced T cells one year after transplant. Two months or so post-transplant, alpha-beta T cells reportedly derived from several hundred expanded graft clones. At day 60, the high TCRbeta diversity found in some patients originated from recipient T cells and thymic progenitors that had survived.

This clonotype was counted ten times or more. As yet, its antigen is unknown. Trimming took 4 bases from V and 0 from J, leaving 14 bases between them. CDR3 length: 15 amino acids. The germline gives CDR1 SGDLS, CDR2 YYNGEE. A library of TCRbeta sequences, prepared with unique molecular identifiers, was generated. TCRdb reprocessed the PCR reads via MiXCR and lists one record per CDR3 protein. Here the sample spans about 980,000 distinct CDR3 sequences, around 30% being singletons. This specimen consisted of PBMCs, mostly from graft donor cells, obtained 360 days after TCRalphabeta/CD19-depleted stem cell transplant. This TCR came from a boy under two years old who had a stem cell transplant for SCID, so the T cells may come from the graft donor. J is TRBJ2-7 and V is TRBV9; perhaps TRBD1 as D (6 bases). The CDR3 DNA sequence: TGTGCCAGCAGCTTGACAGGCCTGAGCTCCTACGAGCAGTACTTC. Amino acid sequence: CASSLTGLSSYEQYF. The variable domain in full, completed from reference TRBV9 and TRBJ2-7, reads DSGVTQTPKHLITATGQRVTLRCSPRSGDLSVYWYQQSLDQGLQFLIQYYNGEERAKGNILERFSAQQFPDLHSELNLSSLELGDSALYFCASSLTGLSSYEQYFGPGTRLTVT.